One T cell receptor (beta chain) is described in this entry. It was with a sample-barcoded 5' primer and a J-beta primer mix that a second PCR of roughly 7 to 11 cycles was run. From the 5' RACE reads, TCRdb called clonotypes with MiXCR, one entry per CDR3 protein. The data show 650,000 to 900,000 distinct CDR3 sequences, with 60% to 80% seen just once and 28% held by the top ten. The data are from a study of blood T cells in healthy people across ages. Investigators took roughly 10 milliliters of peripheral blood from every donor. The TCR was taken from a young man in good health. The sample consisted of blood.

The CDR3 protein is CAISRGLNEQFF. Written as DNA, the CDR3 is TGTGCCATCAGCCGGGGGCTCAATGAGCAGTTCTTC. The gene calls are TRBV10-3 and TRBJ2-1, with D perhaps assigned TRBD1 or TRBD2 (6 bases each). V dropped 6 bases and J dropped 6 bases, with 9 bases sitting between them. The CDR3 runs to 12 residues. Germline V CDR1 and CDR2: ENHRY, SYGVKD.